What follows are 8 T cell receptor beta chains derived from one specimen sequenced in a study of technical replicates of blood from a few donors. Sequencing used immunoSEQ multiplex PCR; TCRdb keeps in-frame clones, though not all of them. This table has around 62,000 clones, 95% to 97% appearing once. Material for sequencing was T cells isolated from PBMCs. The receptors come from a human donor in good health.

This rearrangement joins TRBV5-1 to TRBJ1-1; tentatively, D is TRBD1 (6 bases). V dropped 0 bases and J dropped 1 base, with 13 bases sitting between them. Germline CDR1 reads SGHRS; CDR2 reads YFSETQ. The CDR3 totals 16 residues. Here the CDR3 reads CASSLDQGLPNTEAFF. DNA of the CDR3: TGCGCCAGCAGCTTGGACCAGGGGCTACCGAACACTGAAGCTTTCTTT.

This chain joins TRBV4-1 and TRBJ1-1; the D is unclear. Germline V gene lookup returns CDR1 MGHRA and CDR2 YSYEKL. CDR3 size: 14 residues. Deletions cut 5 bases from V and 10 bases from J, with 20 bases between. The CDR3, as DNA: TGCGCCAGCAGCTCAGCCTTCGCCCCGACGGGAGCTTTCTTT. This encodes CASSSAFAPTGAFF.

This sequence joins TRBV11-2 and TRBJ2-5, with a tentative D call TRBD2 (6 bases). This CDR3 is 14 amino acids long. Germline V lookup: CDR1 SGHAT, CDR2 FQNNGV. Deletions cut 5 bases from V and 2 bases from J, with 12 bases between. CDR3 sequence (DNA): TGTGCCAGCAGCCCCCGGGACTTACAAGAGACCCAGTACTTC. Its translation is CASSPRDLQETQYF.

This sequence joins TRBV2 and TRBJ2-7, with 10 bases lining up with TRBD2. J lost 0 bases, V lost 8 bases, and 4 bases had no gene match. Per the germline V gene, CDR1 is SNHLY and CDR2 is FYNNEI. The CDR3 is made up of 14 amino acids. The CDR3 here is CASGGLAISYEQYF. In nucleotides, the CDR3 is TGTGCCAGCGGGGGACTAGCGATCTCCTACGAGCAGTACTTC.

The rearrangement links TRBV6-5 to TRBJ1-1, with D possibly being TRBD1 (5 bases). This CDR3 is built from 16 residues. The germline V and J ends were trimmed by 2 bases and 5 bases, with 18 bases remaining between them. Germline CDR1 reads MNHEY; CDR2 reads SVGAGI. DNA of the CDR3: TGTGCCAGCAGTTACGGGTCAGGGATAAGATCTACTGAAGCTTTCTTT. Translation: CASSYGSGIRSTEAFF.

V gene TRBV19 combines with J gene TRBJ2-3; tentative D call: TRBD2 (6 bases). This CDR3 contains 14 residues. Trimming removed 6 bases at V and 7 bases at J, with 17 bases between. CDR1 and CDR2 (germline): LNHDA, SQIVND (reference sequence). The CDR3 coding sequence is TGTGCCAGTAGGGCGGAGGGACCTACGAATACGCAGTATTTT. This gives the protein CASRAEGPTNTQYF.

The CDR3 sequence: CASSFRDRVVEQYF. In nucleotides, the CDR3 is TGCGCCAGCAGCTTCCGGGACAGGGTTGTCGAGCAGTACTTC. The chain couples TRBV5-1 to TRBJ2-7, with TRBD1 matching over 9 bases. From germline, CDR1 is SGHRS and CDR2 YFSETQ. The CDR3 is 14 amino acids. J lost 6 bases, V lost 2 bases, and 6 bases had no gene match.

This clone was seen a single time. The chain is built from TRBV7-2 and TRBJ1-1, with D perhaps matching TRBD1 (6 bases). This CDR3 has 15 residues. CDR1 is SGHTA, CDR2 FQGNSA, per germline. The V end was cut by 5 bases, the J end by 0 bases, with 13 bases between. The CDR3 loop is CASSPAGTLNTEAFF. CDR3 bases: TGTGCCAGCAGCCCAGCCGGGACATTGAACACTGAAGCTTTCTTT.